These 18 T cell receptor beta chains originate from one sample sequenced in a study of beta chain features in type 1 diabetes. The study reverse transcribed the entire isolated RNA, so it sequenced expressed TCRB transcripts. Assay used: immunoSEQ multiplex PCR; TCRdb lists only in-frame clones, some missing. The sample consists of 500,000 to 700,000 clones, roughly 16% of them appearing once. The sequenced sample consisted of naive CD4+ T cells from blood. Receptor source: a young man in good health.

This clone has a handful of counts. The chain is built from TRBV5-4 and TRBJ1-1, with TRBD1 as a possible D gene (6 bases). The V gene's germline CDR1 is SGHNT and CDR2 YYREEE (reference sequence). With 0 bases removed from V and 5 bases from J, the gap between germline ends came to 11 bases. The CDR3 runs to 14 residues. In DNA, the CDR3 is TGTGCCAGCAGCTTGGGGGGACAACGAACTGAAGCTTTCTTT. This gives the protein CASSLGGQRTEAFF.

This rearrangement joins TRBV29-1 to TRBJ2-7, with D possibly called TRBD1 or TRBD2 (5 bases each). This CDR3 is 14 amino acids long. V was trimmed by 6 bases and J by 3 bases, leaving 18 bases between them. Germline loops: CDR1 SQVTM, CDR2 ANQGSEA. CDR3 DNA sequence: TGCAGCGTCCGGGACCCCCATTATATCTACGAGCAGTACTTC. It specifies CSVRDPHYIYEQYF.

V usage is TRBV7-3 and J usage is TRBJ2-1, with D hard to call. The V and J ends lost 3 bases and 2 bases respectively, with 11 bases between them. The CDR3 is made up of 15 amino acids. In germline, CDR1 is SGHTA, CDR2 FQGTGA. The CDR3 coding sequence is TGTGCCAGCAGCTTTACTCCGGGTACCTACAATGAGCAGTTCTTC. Translation gives CASSFTPGTYNEQFF.

This clone was counted only a few times. This chain links TRBV19 with TRBJ2-1; D unresolved. CDR1 and CDR2 from the germline V gene are LNHDA and SQIVND (reference sequence). V was clipped by 4 bases and J by 5 bases, with 12 bases between them. The CDR3 sequence is 14 residues long. The CDR3 protein is CASSKPSVHNEQFF. The CDR3 DNA reads as TGTGCCAGTAGTAAACCCTCGGTTCACAATGAGCAGTTCTTC.

This clone showed up just a few times. The chain joins TRBV27 to TRBJ1-5, with D tentatively TRBD1 (5 bases). The V end lost 1 base, the J end lost 0 bases, and 7 bases lay between the germline ends. The CDR3 totals 15 residues. The germline CDR1 and CDR2 sequences are MNHEY and SMNVEV (reference sequence). The CDR3 reads CASSLWGFSNQPQHF. The CDR3 nucleotides read TGTGCCAGCAGTTTATGGGGGTTTAGCAATCAGCCCCAGCATTTT.

The chain couples TRBV5-1 to TRBJ1-1; weak D call: TRBD1 (6 bases). Trimming removed 1 base from V and 1 base from J, with 14 bases in between. Germline-derived CDR1 and CDR2 are SGHRS and YFSETQ. This CDR3 is built from 16 residues. Here the CDR3 DNA reads TGCGCCAGCAGCTTGAATAGCCGGGGGCCGAACACTGAAGCTTTCTTT. As protein: CASSLNSRGPNTEAFF.

There are a few counts of this clone. The chain carries TRBV7-9 and TRBJ2-2; TRBD1 matches at 7 bases. There are 15 residues in the CDR3. The trim removed 3 bases at V and 5 bases at J, leaving 6 bases unmatched. Per germline, CDR1 SEHNR and CDR2 FQNEAQ (reference sequence). CDR3 DNA: TGTGCCAGCAGCTTGTGGACAGGCCCGACCGGGGAGCTGTTTTTT. It is translated as CASSLWTGPTGELFF.

This chain uses TRBV11-2 with TRBJ2-1, with TRBD2 identical over 16 bases. The V and J ends lost 7 bases and 4 bases, in that order; junction bases with no gene match: 4. This CDR3 contains 16 residues. Germline V gene sequence: CDR1 SGHAT, CDR2 FQNNGV. CDR3 sequence: CASTGLAGGRYNEQFF. In DNA, the CDR3 is TGTGCCAGCACGGGACTAGCGGGGGGGCGATACAATGAGCAGTTCTTC.

The chain uses TRBV15 and TRBJ1-1, with 9 bases matching TRBD1. Germline CDR1 reads LNHNV; CDR2 reads YYDKDF (reference sequence). The CDR3 contains 17 residues. The V and J ends lost 8 bases and 0 bases, in that order; junction bases with no gene match: 13. In DNA, the CDR3 is TGTGCCACCGGCCGGACAGGGGCCGGTACCTTGAACACTGAAGCTTTCTTT. It is translated as CATGRTGAGTLNTEAFF.

The sample holds a few counts of this clone. The V and J genes are TRBV19 and TRBJ1-2; 11 nucleotides line up with TRBD1. CDR1 LNHDA and CDR2 SQIVND come from the germline V gene (reference sequence). Trimming at V came to 7 bases and at J to 8 bases, leaving 18 bases not matched to a gene. This CDR3 has 17 residues. In DNA, the CDR3 is TGTGCCAGTACTTCCGGGGAAGCCGGGACAGGGGGACGCGGCTACACCTTC. Translating gives CASTSGEAGTGGRGYTF. Full variable domain (missing parts from reference TRBV19 and TRBJ1-2): DGGITQSPKYLFRKEGQNVTLSCEQNLNHDAMYWYRQDPGQGLRLIYYSQIVNDFQKGDIAEGYSVSREKKESFPLTVTSAQKNPTAFYLCASTSGEAGTGGRGYTFGSGTRLTVV.

This clone was found a few times. This rearrangement joins TRBV15 to TRBJ1-1, with D uncertain. V dropped 5 bases and J dropped 2 bases, with 21 bases sitting between them. Germline V gene data show CDR1 as LNHNV and CDR2 as YYDKDF (reference sequence). This CDR3 has 17 residues. The CDR3 loop is CATSGPSQLRANTEAFF. The CDR3 coding sequence is TGTGCCACCAGCGGACCATCGCAGCTCCGCGCCAACACTGAAGCTTTCTTT.

This clone came up a few times. CDR3 bases: TGTGCCAGCAGCCTACCTAAGTCCCTGGGGAATGAGCAGTTCTTC. Its protein is CASSLPKSLGNEQFF. V usage is TRBV7-2 and J usage is TRBJ2-1, with D unresolved. CDR3 length equals 15 residues. The germline gives CDR1 SGHTA, CDR2 FQGNSA. V lost 5 bases, J lost 7 bases, and 18 bases lay in between.

This clone was seen only a few times. The rearrangement uses TRBV29-1 and TRBJ1-2; 9 bases match TRBD1. CDR3 length: 12 residues. Germline loops: CDR1 SQVTM, CDR2 ANQGSEA. The ends lost 7 bases at V and 8 bases at J; junction bases unmatched: 8. This CDR3 is CSASQGAQGYTF. CDR3 DNA sequence: TGCAGCGCCTCACAGGGGGCACAAGGCTACACCTTC.

The rearrangement joins TRBV4-2 to TRBJ1-1; 10 nucleotides match TRBD1. The CDR3 runs to 15 residues. CDR1 and CDR2 (germline): LGHNA, YNFKEQ. The trim removed 2 bases at V and 3 bases at J, leaving 3 bases unmatched. The CDR3 DNA is TGTGCCAGCAGCCAACAGGGACAGGGGTACACTGAAGCTTTCTTT. Translated, it gives CASSQQGQGYTEAFF.

V is TRBV15 and J is TRBJ1-4, with D perhaps matching TRBD1 (6 bases). Germline-derived CDR1 and CDR2 are LNHNV and YYDKDF (reference sequence). V lost 3 bases and J lost 7, with 18 bases in between. The CDR3 extends over 16 amino acids. The CDR3 region has the DNA TGTGCCACCAGCAGTGGGGCCGGGGGGCGATCTGAAAAACTGTTTTTT. It specifies CATSSGAGGRSEKLFF.

This clone showed up just a few times. The chain is built from TRBV6-5 and TRBJ2-1; D not certain. Germline V CDR1 and CDR2: MNHEY, SVGAGI. The V gene lost 4 bases and the J gene lost 7 bases, with 11 bases spanning the gap. The CDR3 consists of 13 residues. DNA of the CDR3: TGTGCCAGCAGTTCACCATTGAAGAATGAGCAGTTCTTC. Its translation is CASSSPLKNEQFF.

The sample holds a few counts of this clone. The V and J genes are TRBV5-1 and TRBJ2-1; no clear D gene. Per the germline V gene, CDR1 is SGHRS and CDR2 is YFSETQ. V was trimmed by 4 bases and J by 6 bases, leaving 8 bases between them. The CDR3 has 12 amino acids. CDR3 sequence: CASSPPSNEQFF. The DNA for the CDR3 is TGCGCCAGCAGCCCCCCCAGCAATGAGCAGTTCTTC.

The chain combines TRBV10-3 with TRBJ2-7, with D maybe TRBD2 (5 bases). Trimming took off 6 bases at V and 7 bases at J, with 13 bases between the two ends. Germline loops: CDR1 ENHRY, CDR2 SYGVKD. CDR3 length: 12 residues. The CDR3 region is CAISRTSGEQYF. The CDR3 DNA follows: TGTGCCATCAGCCGAACCTCGGGGGAGCAGTACTTC.